These 8 T cell receptor beta chains were sequenced from one sample in a study of radiation and T cells in renal cell carcinoma. Sequencing used immunoSEQ multiplex PCR; TCRdb keeps in-frame clones, though not all of them. This sample has about 150,000 clones, with 87% found just once. Time point given: blood 2 weeks post-SBRT. Specified treatment: 15 Gy SBRT to primary tumor, nephrectomy 4 weeks later. Sequenced here: blood, sampled from a patient whose treatment included radiotherapy and nephrectomy. These receptors were obtained from a woman aged 45 to 65 with renal cell carcinoma.

The chain carries TRBV2 and TRBJ1-1; TRBD1 agrees at 8 bases. This CDR3 contains 15 residues. The germline CDR1 and CDR2 sequences are SNHLY and FYNNEI. With V trimmed by 6 bases and J by 0 bases, 6 bases remained unmatched. DNA for the CDR3: TGTGCCAGCAGGCCGGACAGGGCGTTGAACACTGAAGCTTTCTTT. This encodes CASRPDRALNTEAFF.

The gene calls are TRBV7-3 and TRBJ2-3; D gene unclear. The CDR3 length is 16 residues. Germline CDR1 reads SGHTA; CDR2 reads FQGTGA. V lost 2 bases to trimming and J lost 0 bases, with 12 bases between them. DNA for the CDR3: TGTGCCAGCAGCTTATATGGACCAACTAGCACAGATACGCAGTATTTT. Translated, it gives CASSLYGPTSTDTQYF. The full variable domain, completed using reference TRBV7-3 and TRBJ2-3, is GAGVSQTPSNKVTEKGKYVELRCDPISGHTALYWYRQSLGQGPEFLIYFQGTGAADDSGLPNDRFFAVRPEGSVSTLKIQRTERGDSAVYLCASSLYGPTSTDTQYFGPGTRLTVL.

This clone came up once. This chain joins TRBV6-1 and TRBJ1-5, with D maybe TRBD1 (5 bases). This CDR3 region has 15 residues. Per the germline V gene, CDR1 is MNHNS and CDR2 is SASEGT. Trimming removed 6 bases from V and 11 bases from J, with 23 bases in between. The CDR3 DNA sequence: TGTGCCAGCAGAGGATACGGGACCCGGGGTCGAGCCCAGCATTTT. It is translated as CASRGYGTRGRAQHF.

This rearrangement joins TRBV21-1 to TRBJ2-3; TRBD1, the table's D call, lacks a check against the DNA. TRBV21-1 is a pseudogene locus. There are 16 residues in the CDR3. The CDR3 loop reads CATELQGTSSTDTQYF. In DNA form, the CDR3 reads TGTGCCACCGAATTACAGGGCACGTCTAGCACAGATACGCAGTATTTT.

The chain links TRBV19 to TRBJ2-1; D is undetermined. Germline loops: CDR1 LNHDA, CDR2 SQIVND (reference sequence). The length of the CDR3 is 13 residues. The V end was cut by 5 bases, the J end by 6 bases, with 11 bases between. The CDR3 DNA reads TGTGCCAGTAGTCCGGGCCGGCCCAATGAGCAGTTCTTC. Translation gives CASSPGRPNEQFF.

The gene calls are TRBV10-3 and TRBJ2-5; D is unclear. Germline loops: CDR1 ENHRY, CDR2 SYGVKD. The CDR3 contains 12 residues. Between the trimmed V and J ends, which lost 0 bases and 3 bases, there was a span of 2 bases. The CDR3: CAISESEETQYF. In DNA form, the CDR3 reads TGTGCCATCAGTGAGTCGGAAGAGACCCAGTACTTC.

The J gene is TRBJ2-4, the V gene TRBV6-1, with D perhaps TRBD1 (6 bases). CDR1 and CDR2 (germline): MNHNS, SASEGT. V gave up 5 bases and J gave up 7 bases, with 15 bases separating them. The CDR3 covers 14 residues. The CDR3 region is CASSSGQGGNIQYF. The CDR3 DNA reads TGTGCCAGCAGTTCGGGACAAGGAGGCAACATTCAGTACTTC.

The chain couples TRBV29-1 to TRBJ2-7; 7 bases are a match to TRBD2. The CDR3 is 12 amino acids. V lost 3 bases, J lost 7 bases, and 6 bases stayed unmatched. Per germline, CDR1 SQVTM and CDR2 ANQGSEA. DNA of the CDR3: TGCAGCGTTGATGGGGGGGGTGAGGAGCAGTACTTC. Translating gives CSVDGGGEEQYF.